These 17 T cell receptor beta chains share one sample of origin, sequenced in a study of T cells after yellow fever vaccination (dated by TCRdb to between 2018 and 2021). The meaning of the sample's treatment or condition label: live attenuated yellow fever vaccine strain. The receptor library was made with 5' RACE. The listed sequencing device is Illumina HiSeq 2500. Using fastp at Q25 and MiXCR, TCRdb reprocessed the public reads and kept productive beta chains. Here each entry gathers all rows of one CDR3 protein and keeps the most common genes and DNA. This sample lists hundreds of thousands of distinct CDR3 sequences; roughly an eighth were detected once. The ten largest clones capture about 15% of the sample. The starting material was PBMCs, obtained on the day of the yellow fever booster vaccination. The origin of the receptors is a man younger than 45 who received the YFV17D yellow fever vaccine.

This chain connects TRBV29-1 to TRBJ2-7; a possible D gene is TRBD1 (5 bases). The CDR3 runs 13 residues. V was clipped by 4 bases and J by 3 bases, with 13 bases between them. Germline V gene data show CDR1 as SQVTM and CDR2 as ANQGSEA. CDR3 in amino acids: CSVGTGQHYEQYF. For the CDR3, the DNA is TGCAGCGTTGGTACAGGACAACACTACGAGCAGTACTTC.

This clonotype was picked up many times. The V and J genes are TRBV9 and TRBJ2-2; D gene ambiguous. Germline CDR1 SGDLS, CDR2 YYNGEE. Trimming stripped 0 bases from V and 7 bases from J, with 4 bases between. The CDR3 is 12 amino acids. The CDR3 protein is CASSVGGGELFF. The CDR3 region has the DNA TGTGCCAGCAGCGTAGGTGGCGGGGAGCTGTTTTTT.

This clonotype appeared a few times. The chain combines TRBV27 with TRBJ2-5; D gene ambiguous. In germline, CDR1 is MNHEY, CDR2 SMNVEV (reference sequence). This CDR3 region has 15 residues. V gave up 1 base and J gave up 1 base, with 10 bases separating them. CDR3 bases: TGTGCCAGCAGTTTATTTAGTAACATCCAAGAGACCCAGTACTTC. Its translation: CASSLFSNIQETQYF.

Only a few counts were recorded for this clonotype. The rearrangement joins TRBV7-9 to TRBJ2-3; D is undetermined. Germline CDR1 reads SEHNR; CDR2 reads FQNEAQ (reference sequence). V lost 3 bases to trimming and J lost 5 bases, with 6 bases between them. This CDR3 has 12 residues. The CDR3 is CASSFQRDTQYF. The CDR3 DNA sequence: TGTGCCAGCAGCTTTCAGCGAGATACGCAGTATTTT.

The chain uses TRBV6-2 or TRBV6-3 and TRBJ1-5; D perhaps matches TRBD1 (5 bases). CDR1 is MNHEY and CDR2 is SVGEGT in the germline V gene. The CDR3 is 15 amino acids. V lost 2 bases to trimming and J lost 4 bases, with 12 bases between them. CDR3 in amino acids: CASSYRPTANQPQHF. In nucleotides, the CDR3 is TGTGCCAGCAGTTACCGTCCGACAGCGAATCAGCCCCAGCATTTT.

Concerning this clonotype: The conserved closing phenylalanine or tryptophan is absent in this CDR3, likely reflecting a read error. The DNA is left out, because the CDR3 cannot be placed on it with certainty; the CDR3 is given as TCRdb lists it. The chain is built from TRBV19 and TRBJ1-1; the table's D call, TRBD1, has no DNA check behind it. The CDR3 adds up to 11 amino acids, both ends counted. Looked up from germline, CDR1 is LNHDA and CDR2 is SQIVND (reference sequence). CDR3 in amino acids: CASSTNRGAEV.

This clonotype was seen more than once but under ten times. In this CDR3 the conserved last residue, phenylalanine or tryptophan, is missing, so a read error is likely. The limits of the CDR3 on the DNA are not certain, so only TCRdb's listed CDR3 is given. The chain is built from TRBV29-1 and TRBJ2-4. Germline loops: CDR1 SQVTM, CDR2 ANQGSEA. The CDR3 sequence runs 8 residues, both termini included. The CDR3 sequence is CSVYLSAI.

A few counts support this clonotype. This rearrangement joins TRBV7-2 to TRBJ1-2, with unresolved D. Germline V lookup: CDR1 SGHTA, CDR2 FQGNSA. The CDR3 consists of 14 residues. V lost 1 base and J 4 bases, leaving 10 bases between the germline ends. The chain's CDR3 is CASSLGQEIYGYTF. The CDR3 DNA reads as TGTGCCAGCAGCTTAGGTCAGGAAATCTATGGCTACACCTTC.

This clonotype appeared a few times. The chain recombines TRBV9 with TRBJ2-3, with 8 bases fitting TRBD2. CDR1 SGDLS and CDR2 YYNGEE come from the germline V gene. The CDR3 is made up of 17 amino acids. With V trimmed by 0 bases and J by 3 bases, 9 bases remained unmatched. CDR3 nucleotides: TGTGCCAGCAGCGTAGTCCCGGCGGGGGGAGGGACAGATACGCAGTATTTT. This translates into CASSVVPAGGGTDTQYF.

In its sample, this clonotype was seen a few times. The chain links TRBV6-2 or TRBV6-3 to TRBJ2-2; no firm D call. CDR1 and CDR2 from the germline V gene are MNHEY and SVGEGT. With 0 bases removed from V and 3 bases from J, the gap between germline ends came to 11 bases. The CDR3 is 16 amino acids. This chain's CDR3 is CASSYSPQAHTGELFF. DNA of the CDR3: TGTGCCAGCAGTTACTCACCCCAGGCCCACACCGGGGAGCTGTTTTTT.

V gene TRBV5-1 combines with J gene TRBJ2-2; maybe TRBD2 (5 bases). V lost 5 bases to trimming and J lost 2 bases, with 10 bases between them. The germline gives CDR1 SGHRS, CDR2 YFSETQ. CDR3 length: 14 residues. The CDR3 region is CASRREFNTGELFF. The CDR3 DNA follows: TGCGCCAGCAGGAGGGAATTCAACACCGGGGAGCTGTTTTTT.

This chain joins TRBV7-2 and TRBJ2-5, with no clear D. From germline, CDR1 is SGHTA and CDR2 FQGNSA. This CDR3 region has 11 residues. V was cut by 6 bases and J by 5 bases, with 7 bases left in between. This CDR3 is CASRAWETQYF. CDR3 in DNA: TGTGCCAGCAGGGCCTGGGAGACCCAGTACTTC. The full variable domain, with the rest looked up from reference TRBV7-2 and TRBJ2-5, is GAGVSQSPSNKVTEKGKDVELRCDPISGHTALYWYRQSLGQGLEFLIYFQGNSAPDKSGLPSDRFSAERTGGSVSTLTIQRTQQEDSAVYLCASRAWETQYFGPGTRLLVL.

This clonotype was detected only a few times. V is TRBV29-1 and J is TRBJ2-7; tentative D call: TRBD1 (6 bases). Germline CDR1 reads SQVTM; CDR2 reads ANQGSEA. The V end was cut by 6 bases, the J end by 5 bases, with 14 bases between. The CDR3 runs to 12 residues. CDR3 sequence: CSVASGVNEQYF. In DNA form, the CDR3 reads TGCAGCGTCGCCTCAGGGGTAAACGAGCAGTACTTC.

This clonotype was detected ten times or more. The genes are TRBV20-1 and TRBJ2-7; D unresolved. Deletions cut 3 bases from V and 4 bases from J, with 19 bases between. Germline assignment: CDR1 DFQATT and CDR2 SNEGSKA (reference sequence). The CDR3 loop spans 15 amino acids. The CDR3 coding sequence is TGCAGTGCTAGGCACTCCCTGGGGTCTAAATACGAGCAGTACTTC. Translation: CSARHSLGSKYEQYF.

This chain links TRBV29-1 with TRBJ1-1; 8 bases are shared with TRBD1. The V gene end was trimmed by 4 bases and the J gene end by 1 base; junction bases not matched to a gene: 2. Germline loops: CDR1 SQVTM, CDR2 ANQGSEA. The CDR3 length is 13 residues. CDR3 loop: CSVGQGANTEAFF. Written as DNA, the CDR3 is TGCAGCGTTGGGCAGGGGGCGAACACTGAAGCTTTCTTT.

This clonotype was detected ten times or more. This sequence joins TRBV18 and TRBJ2-5, with D uncertain. Trimming removed 8 bases at V and 5 bases at J, with 12 bases between. Germline CDR1 is KGHSH and CDR2 is LQKENI. The CDR3 contains 12 residues. The chain's CDR3 is CASSQEGETQYF. DNA for the CDR3: TGTGCCAGCAGCCAAGAAGGGGAGACCCAGTACTTC.

The chain has TRBV5-6 and TRBJ1-5; D call uncertain. The CDR3 runs to 12 residues. The ends were cut back, 7 bases at V and 4 bases at J, with 9 bases in the middle. CDR1 is SGHDT and CDR2 is YYEEEE in the germline V gene. CDR3 loop: CASGRGNQPQHF. The CDR3, as DNA: TGTGCCAGCGGGCGAGGGAATCAGCCCCAGCATTTT.